This T cell receptor beta chain was documented in a study of cytomegalovirus exposure and HLA in healthy donors. Looking at the study overall: Approximately 85 million unique TCRs from HLA-typed donors made up an early data release. Study-wide results and limits: Among TCR beta chains, those listed as cytomegalovirus-associated numbered around 180. Researchers left out some V segments, among them TRBV6-2 and TRBV6-3, as indistinguishable.

In the PCR, 60 Vbeta and 13 Jbeta primers were used. In the original analysis: About 10 million of 65 million to 95 million unique TCR beta chains were shared, per a later count. Produced via immunoSEQ multiplex PCR; TCRdb's table is partial and in-frame only. V, J and clone size are those of that table, while D and trimming were read from the DNA. The repertoire holds tens of thousands of clones, with roughly 71% as singletons. CDR1 is ENHRY, CDR2 SYGVKD, per germline. This CDR3 is built from 16 residues. V shed 3 bases and J shed 2 bases, with 14 bases lying between them. There are a few counts of this clone. Its antigen is unknown. Distinct nucleotide sequences in the sample also encode this CDR3.

This TCR derives from a man aged 50 to 60 in good health and CMV-seronegative. The chain uses TRBV10-3 and TRBJ2-1; D is perhaps TRBD1 (7 bases). Material: PBMCs. CDR3: CAISENQGGPYNEQFF. As DNA, the CDR3 is TGTGCCATCAGTGAAAATCAGGGGGGTCCCTACAATGAGCAGTTCTTC.